This T cell receptor (beta chain) was obtained from a study of blood T cell repertoires in COVID-19 (dated by TCRdb to 2018 to 2021). General notes on the study: Collaborator samples came from the United States, Italy and Spain and covered acute and convalescent phases of COVID-19. The prospective study material was composed of cDNA or gDNA derived from T cells, B-cell-depleted T cells, or PBMCs. The dataset comprised deeply sampled blood TCRbeta repertoires from subjects exposed to, actively infected with, or recovered from COVID-19. A freely available public database, intended as a resource for researchers studying the immune response to SARS-CoV-2, is where the repertoires were released. The samples were drawn from the first 160 participants of the ongoing ImmuneRACE study and from 1,254 subjects provided by 6 global collaborators. Nearly every sample came with metadata listing a de-identified subject ID, COVID-19 status, age in years and sex. Where available, HLA class I and class II types were obtained from metadata supplied by the sample provider rather than from assay-based typing.

Relative to germline, V is 1 base shorter and J is 0 bases shorter, with 12 bases between their ends. CDR1 and CDR2 were assigned from the germline V gene as SGHTA and FQGNSA. Spanning cysteine to phenylalanine, the CDR3 consists of 16 amino acids. Only the CDR3 DNA is retained, 48 bases long and in frame from the first base. TCRbeta CDR3 regions were amplified from genomic DNA using the immunoSEQ Assay, a bias-controlled multiplex PCR. Turning to the authors' computational methods: The number of nucleated cells in each sample was estimated by amplification of reference gene primers within the assay. Sequence reads were collapsed and filtered to measure the absolute abundance of every unique TCRbeta CDR3 rearrangement. For each sample, productive Simpson clonality was calculated as the square root of Simpson's diversity index across productive rearrangements. TCRdb took over this immuneACCESS table, retaining in-frame rearrangements with V and J assigned. Such tables are incomplete; in checked studies, under half of the missing clones stem from an unresolved V gene, and the remainder is unexplained. That table supplies the V and J calls and clone size; D and trimming were determined from the DNA. The sample table contains around 200,000 clones; only one count was recorded for roughly 86% of them. In total, the top ten clones hold around 2.7% of the sample.

Results the study describes overall, beyond this receptor: The amount of clinical and demographic metadata varied by source and participant and was provided uncurated.

Note on this clone: Its recognized antigen is unknown. Base qualities are not recorded, but no much larger clone differs from it by a single base.

Each collaborating institution followed its own protocols to collect whole blood in K2EDTA tubes. For TCRbeta analysis, collaborators shipped samples in one of three forms: frozen whole blood, isolated PBMCs, or DNA extracted from either of those sample types. The chain was built from TRBV7-2 and TRBJ1-2; no D gene can be assigned with confidence. This TCR came from a middle-aged man with active or convalescent COVID-19. Sequenced material: peripheral blood. At the DNA level, the sequence is TGTGCCAGCAGCTTAGAGCTGCTATCCCCTAACTATGGCTACACCTTC. Translated, this gives CASSLELLSPNYGYTF.